This T cell receptor beta chain was found in a study of CD8 T cells in ankylosing spondylitis. General study findings and limits: Significantly higher representation of disease-linked clones was reported for matched ankylosing spondylitis synovial fluid. Ankylosing spondylitis blood appeared to be characterized by a TCR beta motif of eight or nine highly homologous variants.

V gave up 1 base and J gave up 4 bases, with 11 bases separating them. Germline CDR1 reads SGHDN; CDR2 reads FVKESK. The CDR3 sequence is 15 residues long. This clonotype was counted between two and nine times. Its antigen is as yet unknown. Making the TCR beta libraries involved quantitative 5'-RACE with molecular barcodes. TCRdb re-derived calls from the 5' RACE reads in MiXCR, one entry per CDR3 protein. There are roughly 670,000 distinct CDR3 sequences in the sample; roughly 19% occur only once, and around a fifth lies in the top ten. The chain has TRBV14 and TRBJ2-1, with D unclear. The receptor's source is a male donor with ankylosing spondylitis. The sequenced material came from blood, either unsorted or a sorted T cell fraction (not recorded which). CDR3 in amino acids: CASSQVRTFYNEQFF. CDR3 nucleotide sequence: TGTGCCAGCAGCCAAGTGAGGACGTTTTACAATGAGCAGTTCTTC.